These 31 T cell receptor beta chains were all obtained from the same sample, sequenced in a study of blood T cell repertoires in COVID-19. Using immunoSEQ multiplex PCR, the repertoire was profiled, and TCRdb retains in-frame clones only, with some absent. Here the sample spans fewer than 120,000 clones, around 79% being singletons. What was sequenced was peripheral blood. The source is an elderly woman with active or convalescent COVID-19.

The CDR3 protein is CASSFRDSVSGNTIYF. The CDR3 coding sequence is TGTGCCAGCAGCTTTCGGGACAGTGTCTCTGGAAACACCATATATTTT. This rearrangement joins TRBV5-5 to TRBJ1-3; 7 bases fit TRBD1. The CDR3 contains 16 residues. CDR1 and CDR2 (germline): SGHKS, YYEKEE (reference sequence). Trimming at V came to 2 bases and at J to 0 bases, leaving 5 bases not matched to a gene.

The CDR3 loop reads CASSPATGGVTEAFF. CDR3 nucleotide sequence: TGTGCCAGCTCACCGGCAACAGGGGGGGTCACTGAAGCTTTCTTT. This chain joins TRBV18 and TRBJ1-1; the match to TRBD1 covers 8 bases. Losses at the gene ends were 3 bases for V and 4 bases for J; bases not matched to a gene: 7. The CDR3 runs to 15 residues. Per the germline V gene, CDR1 is KGHSH and CDR2 is LQKENI.

The chain has TRBV5-5 and TRBJ2-1, with TRBD2 matching 10 bases. J gave up 5 bases and V 5 bases, and 10 bases lay outside the gene matches. Germline V gene sequence: CDR1 SGHKS, CDR2 YYEKEE (reference sequence). This CDR3 has 16 amino acids. CDR3 sequence: CASRGEEGLANNEQFF. CDR3 DNA sequence: TGTGCCAGCAGGGGGGAAGAGGGACTAGCGAACAATGAGCAGTTCTTC.

This chain links TRBV5-1 with TRBJ2-2, with TRBD1 as a possible D gene (6 bases). Germline CDR1 and CDR2: SGHRS and YFSETQ. The V gene lost 4 bases and the J gene lost 4 bases, with 14 bases spanning the gap. The CDR3 consists of 15 residues. The CDR3 sequence is CASSPRGGSTGELFF. CDR3 coding DNA: TGCGCCAGCAGCCCCAGGGGTGGGAGCACCGGGGAGCTGTTTTTT.

The chain employs TRBV19 and TRBJ2-5, with D possibly being TRBD1 (5 bases). V was cut by 4 bases and J by 1 base, with 19 bases left in between. From germline, CDR1 is LNHDA and CDR2 SQIVND (reference sequence). This CDR3 is built from 17 residues. CDR3 region: CASSTQGFGVLQETQYF. The CDR3 nucleotides read TGTGCCAGTAGTACCCAGGGATTTGGGGTGCTCCAAGAGACCCAGTACTTC.

The chain links TRBV4-2 to TRBJ1-2; D perhaps matches TRBD1 (5 bases). Germline loops: CDR1 LGHNA, CDR2 YNFKEQ. The germline V and J ends were trimmed by 4 bases and 0 bases, with 21 bases remaining between them. This CDR3 spans 18 amino acids. The CDR3 here is CASSRTSGTGETNYGYTF. The CDR3, as DNA: TGTGCCAGCAGCCGGACCTCCGGGACGGGAGAGACTAACTATGGCTACACCTTC.

This chain uses TRBV7-3 with TRBJ2-1, with 9 bases aligning to TRBD2. CDR3 length equals 19 residues. The V gene end was trimmed by 1 base and the J gene end by 0 bases; junction bases not matched to a gene: 10. Germline V gene data show CDR1 as SGHTA and CDR2 as FQGTGA. CDR3 sequence (DNA): TGTGCCAGCAGCTTAAGACCCAGACTAGCGGACGACTCCTACAATGAGCAGTTCTTC. Its protein product is CASSLRPRLADDSYNEQFF.

This clone was observed a few times. The genes are TRBV10-1 and TRBJ1-1; D remains unclear. This CDR3 region has 12 residues. CDR1 is WNHNN and CDR2 is SYGVQD in the germline V gene (reference sequence). V lost 3 bases to trimming and J lost 9 bases, with 11 bases between them. The CDR3 DNA reads TGCGCCAGCAGTGATCGGGGTTCAAAAGCTTTCTTT. This gives the protein CASSDRGSKAFF.

The CDR3 DNA sequence: TGTGCCAGCAGCGTAGCAGGGTTGGTGACAGATACGCAGTATTTT. Translated, it gives CASSVAGLVTDTQYF. This chain uses TRBV9 with TRBJ2-3; D might be TRBD1 (5 bases). Between the trimmed V and J ends, which lost 0 bases and 3 bases, there was a span of 11 bases. CDR3 length equals 15 residues. Germline-derived CDR1 and CDR2 are SGDLS and YYNGEE. Full variable domain (missing parts from reference TRBV9 and TRBJ2-3): DSGVTQTPKHLITATGQRVTLRCSPRSGDLSVYWYQQSLDQGLQFLIQYYNGEERAKGNILERFSAQQFPDLHSELNLSSLELGDSALYFCASSVAGLVTDTQYFGPGTRLTVL.

V usage is TRBV19 and J usage is TRBJ2-1; 10 positions match TRBD2. CDR1 is LNHDA and CDR2 is SQIVND in the germline V gene (reference sequence). The CDR3 extends over 16 amino acids. V shed 5 bases and J 4 bases; nucleotides not matched to a gene: 8. CDR3 loop: CASSEASGSPYNEQFF. The CDR3 DNA is TGTGCCAGTAGTGAGGCTAGCGGGAGCCCTTACAATGAGCAGTTCTTC. The full variable domain, its missing parts supplied by reference TRBV19 and TRBJ2-1, is DGGITQSPKYLFRKEGQNVTLSCEQNLNHDAMYWYRQDPGQGLRLIYYSQIVNDFQKGDIAEGYSVSREKKESFPLTVTSAQKNPTAFYLCASSEASGSPYNEQFFGPGTRLTVL.

The gene calls are TRBV7-9 and TRBJ1-1; weak D call: TRBD1 (5 bases). The CDR3 is made up of 15 amino acids. V gave up 1 base and J gave up 4 bases, with 13 bases separating them. Looked up from germline, CDR1 is SEHNR and CDR2 is FQNEAQ (reference sequence). Here the CDR3 DNA reads TGTGCCAGCAGCTTAGGAAGGCGGGGCAGCACTGAAGCTTTCTTT. This translates into CASSLGRRGSTEAFF.

The chain joins TRBV19 to TRBJ1-2; TRBD1 is a possible D gene (6 bases). Deletions cut 7 bases from V and 7 bases from J, with 25 bases between. There are 16 residues in the CDR3. CDR1 is LNHDA, CDR2 SQIVND, per germline (reference sequence). CDR3 DNA: TGTGCCAGTACCGCCGAAAGGACAGCCCCCTGGGGTGGCTACACCTTC. It specifies CASTAERTAPWGGYTF.

This clone was counted only a few times. This chain joins TRBV29-1 and TRBJ1-1; unclear D gene. Germline lookup yields CDR1 SQVTM and CDR2 ANQGSEA. V lost 5 bases to trimming and J lost 10 bases, with 14 bases between them. The CDR3 is made up of 11 amino acids. In nucleotides, the CDR3 is TGCAGCGTTAGACATGTCTTTGGAGCTTTCTTT. It specifies CSVRHVFGAFF.

V is TRBV6-4 and J is TRBJ2-2; TRBD1 matches at 7 bases. CDR1 and CDR2 from the germline V gene are MRHNA and SNTAGT. This CDR3 has 17 amino acids. The V gene end was trimmed by 4 bases and the J gene end by 4 bases; junction bases not matched to a gene: 12. The chain's CDR3 is CASSAGRTGSSTGELFF. CDR3 DNA: TGTGCCAGCAGTGCCGGCCGGACAGGAAGCTCCACCGGGGAGCTGTTTTTT.

The chain links TRBV5-1 to TRBJ1-4; D is unclear. The length of the CDR3 is 15 residues. Per the germline V gene, CDR1 is SGHRS and CDR2 is YFSETQ. Trimming pared 0 bases from V and 4 bases from J, leaving 10 bases between. The CDR3 DNA follows: TGCGCCAGCAGCTTGGACAGAAGAAGTAATGAAAAACTGTTTTTT. Translated: CASSLDRRSNEKLFF.

The V call is TRBV7-9, the J call TRBJ2-1, with 8 bases aligning to TRBD2. CDR1 is SEHNR and CDR2 is FQNEAQ in the germline V gene (reference sequence). The V segment lost 4 bases and the J segment 5 bases; nucleotides outside the gene matches: 19. This CDR3 has 19 residues. The CDR3 loop is CASSSTSSARTSRDNEQFF. CDR3 nucleotides: TGTGCCAGCAGCTCAACTTCGTCCGCTCGGACTAGCAGAGACAATGAGCAGTTCTTC.

The chain has TRBV10-2 and TRBJ2-5; 8 nucleotides match TRBD2. V gave up 8 bases and J gave up 2 bases; unmatched junction bases: 4. The CDR3 is 13 residues long. The V gene's germline CDR1 is WSHSY and CDR2 SAAADI. As DNA, the CDR3 is TGCGCCAGCGTCGGCGGGAGGCAAGAGACCCAGTACTTC. Protein sequence: CASVGGRQETQYF.

The chain is built from TRBV5-1 and TRBJ2-1; 12 bases agree with TRBD2. Per the germline V gene, CDR1 is SGHRS and CDR2 is YFSETQ. V was pared by 0 bases and J by 3 bases, with 1 base of the junction left unmatched. The CDR3 runs 16 residues. Here the CDR3 DNA reads TGCGCCAGCAGCTTGGGGACTAGCGGGAACTACAATGAGCAGTTCTTC. Protein product: CASSLGTSGNYNEQFF.

The genes are TRBV4-2 and TRBJ1-5; TRBD1 aligns across 7 bases. Germline CDR1 and CDR2: LGHNA and YNFKEQ. There are 15 residues in the CDR3. After removal of 3 bases from V and 9 bases from J, the junction contained 11 bases not matched to a gene. The CDR3 protein is CASSQRTGDQGPQHF. The CDR3, as DNA: TGTGCCAGCAGCCAGAGAACAGGGGATCAAGGGCCCCAGCATTTT.

This clone appeared a single time. DNA for the CDR3: TGTGCCAGCAGCTTATCCCCCAGGGGCGCGGGCACAGATACGCAGTATTTT. This sequence encodes CASSLSPRGAGTDTQYF. The genes are TRBV7-9 and TRBJ2-3; perhaps TRBD1 as D (6 bases). The CDR3 consists of 17 residues. The V gene's germline CDR1 is SEHNR and CDR2 FQNEAQ (reference sequence). V was shortened by 2 bases and J by 1 base, with 16 bases between the two germline ends.

The chain employs TRBV7-9 and TRBJ1-5; D unresolved. The ends were cut back, 10 bases at V and 0 bases at J, with 25 bases in the middle. The CDR3 totals 18 residues. Germline-derived CDR1 and CDR2 are SEHNR and FQNEAQ (reference sequence). This CDR3 is CATTPLGGGGYSNQPQHF. As DNA, the CDR3 is TGTGCCACTACCCCCCTGGGCGGCGGCGGGTATAGCAATCAGCCCCAGCATTTT.

In this sample, this clone turned up once. The genes are TRBV5-6 and TRBJ2-7, with TRBD2 identical over 8 bases. The germline gives CDR1 SGHDT, CDR2 YYEEEE. CDR3 length equals 15 residues. The trim removed 4 bases at V and 2 bases at J, leaving 8 bases unmatched. For the CDR3, the DNA is TGTGCCAGCAGCATATTAACTAGCGGCCCCTACGAGCAGTACTTC. This sequence encodes CASSILTSGPYEQYF.

This clone was recorded once. This sequence joins TRBV11-2 and TRBJ2-3, with D unresolved. V was trimmed by 0 bases and J by 11 bases, leaving 15 bases between them. The germline V gene has CDR1 SGHAT and CDR2 FQNNGV. The CDR3 consists of 14 residues. In nucleotides, the CDR3 is TGTGCCAGCAGCTTAGATGTACGGCTGGGCAGGCAGTATTTT. This gives the protein CASSLDVRLGRQYF.

This chain joins TRBV28 and TRBJ2-1; 9 bases align to TRBD2. This CDR3 contains 13 residues. Per the germline V gene, CDR1 is MDHEN and CDR2 is SYDVKM. V shed 8 bases, J shed 3 bases, and the junction held 2 bases outside the gene matches. CDR3 sequence reads: CASSSGDYNEQFF. In DNA, the CDR3 is TGTGCCAGCTCTAGCGGGGACTACAATGAGCAGTTCTTC.

This clone occurred a few times. The V call is TRBV4-1, the J call TRBJ1-4; D remains unclear. V was pared by 5 bases and J by 0 bases, with 10 bases between. The CDR3 length is 15 residues. Germline values: CDR1 MGHRA, CDR2 YSYEKL. CDR3 DNA: TGCGCCAGCAGCACCGGTCTTCCAACTAATGAAAAACTGTTTTTT. Its translation: CASSTGLPTNEKLFF.

V gene TRBV7-8 combines with J gene TRBJ1-1, with 9 bases matching TRBD1. The CDR3 length is 14 residues. V dropped 5 bases and J dropped 4; count of bases not matched to a gene: 5. Germline V gene sequence: CDR1 SGHVS, CDR2 FQNEAQ. CDR3 nucleotides: TGTGCCAGCAGCCTAGGACAGGGGTTCACTGAAGCTTTCTTT. Its translation is CASSLGQGFTEAFF.

This clone came up a few times. The chain joins TRBV7-9 to TRBJ2-5; 10 bases line up with TRBD2. The CDR3 has 15 amino acids. V dropped 4 bases and J dropped 5; count of bases not matched to a gene: 7. CDR1 is SEHNR, CDR2 FQNEAQ, per germline (reference sequence). This CDR3 reads CASSWWLAGEETQYF. Here the CDR3 DNA reads TGTGCCAGCAGCTGGTGGCTAGCGGGAGAGGAGACCCAGTACTTC.

The chain employs TRBV5-4 and TRBJ1-1; the D gene is possibly TRBD1 (6 bases). The V and J ends lost 4 bases and 0 bases respectively, with 19 bases between them. This CDR3 region has 17 residues. Germline V gives CDR1 SGHNT, CDR2 YYREEE (reference sequence). The CDR3 reads CASSHGAGGVLNTEAFF. Written as DNA, the CDR3 is TGTGCCAGCAGCCATGGGGCGGGGGGCGTTTTGAACACTGAAGCTTTCTTT.

This clone was recorded a few times. The CDR3 sequence: CASRLTSSDEQFF. CDR3 DNA: TGTGCCAGCAGACTTACTAGCAGCGATGAGCAGTTCTTC. The V gene is TRBV4-2, the J gene TRBJ2-1; tentative D call: TRBD2 (6 bases). Trimming removed 6 bases at V and 8 bases at J, with 14 bases between. The germline CDR1 and CDR2 sequences are LGHNA and YNFKEQ. The CDR3 runs to 13 residues.

DNA of the CDR3: TGTGCCAGCAGCCCGGGACATCCCGGGACAGGGTCCTACGAGCAGTACTTC. This translates into CASSPGHPGTGSYEQYF. The chain has TRBV7-9 and TRBJ2-7; TRBD1 aligns across 9 bases. The germline V gene encodes CDR1 SEHNR and CDR2 FQNEAQ (reference sequence). The CDR3 contains 17 residues. V trimming: 5 bases; J trimming: 1 base; junction bases outside the gene matches: 12.

The genes are TRBV7-8 and TRBJ1-5, with D tentatively TRBD1 (6 bases). Germline CDR1 SGHVS, CDR2 FQNEAQ. The CDR3 runs 16 residues. Trimming stripped 1 base from V and 3 bases from J, with 13 bases between. The CDR3 DNA is TGTGCCAGCAGCTTAGTCCGGGACATCGTCAATCAGCCCCAGCATTTT. Encoded protein: CASSLVRDIVNQPQHF.